These 21 T cell receptor beta chains came from one sample sequenced in a study of OX40 agonist ivuxolimab in advanced cancers. The method was the immunoSEQ multiplex PCR assay. The source is immuneACCESS, and TCRdb retained only in-frame sequences with V and J called. Part of the clones is not carried over; for the studies checked, unresolved V genes explain less than half of this, and the remainder is unexplained. The sample yields some 63,000 clones; 65% to 85% were counted once. Of the sample, more than 25% falls within the top ten clones. Sequenced here: CD4+ or CD8+ T cells sorted from blood, sampled in a trial of the OX40 agonist ivuxolimab. The receptors stem from an adult with an advanced solid tumor such as melanoma, head and neck, liver or kidney cancer.

This chain joins TRBV9 and TRBJ1-6; D gene uncertain. CDR3 length: 18 residues. Germline V gene sequence: CDR1 SGDLS, CDR2 YYNGEE. Trimming took off 0 bases at V and 0 bases at J, with 13 bases between the two ends. As DNA, the CDR3 is TGTGCCAGCAGCGTAGGTTTGGGAGGGAGCTCCTATAATTCACCCCTCCACTTT. It is translated as CASSVGLGGSSYNSPLHF.

The chain recombines TRBV19 with TRBJ1-4, with no clear D. This CDR3 comprises 12 residues. V was clipped by 6 bases and J by 8 bases, with 10 bases between them. Per the germline V gene, CDR1 is LNHDA and CDR2 is SQIVND (reference sequence). The DNA of the CDR3 is TGTGCCAGTAGCCGCGCGGACGAAAAACTGTTTTTT. Translation gives CASSRADEKLFF.

The V and J genes are TRBV6-5 and TRBJ1-1; maybe TRBD1 (5 bases). From germline, CDR1 is MNHEY and CDR2 SVGAGI. The CDR3 length is 14 residues. Trimming pared 0 bases from V and 5 bases from J, leaving 10 bases between. CDR3 residues: CASSYSSGATEAFF. The CDR3 DNA sequence: TGTGCCAGCAGTTACTCGTCTGGGGCTACTGAAGCTTTCTTT.

The chain carries TRBV19 and TRBJ2-1; TRBD2 matches 11 bases. J was trimmed by 8 bases and V by 9 bases; bases with no gene match: 15. The CDR3 totals 16 residues. Germline CDR1 and CDR2: LNHDA and SQIVND (reference sequence). CDR3 sequence: CASQAALAGVSDEQFF. The DNA of the CDR3 is TGTGCCAGCCAGGCCGCACTAGCGGGAGTTTCGGATGAGCAGTTCTTC.

The V gene is TRBV27, the J gene TRBJ2-1; 7 bases agree with TRBD1. The trim removed 4 bases at V and 4 bases at J, leaving 4 bases unmatched. This CDR3 is 14 amino acids long. In germline, CDR1 is MNHEY, CDR2 SMNVEV (reference sequence). The CDR3 loop reads CASSSGTDYNEQFF. The CDR3 DNA reads as TGTGCCAGCAGTTCTGGGACAGATTACAATGAGCAGTTCTTC.

The chain links TRBV6-5 to TRBJ2-7; D is perhaps TRBD1 or TRBD2 (6 bases each). Trimming took off 5 bases at V and 5 bases at J, with 16 bases between the two ends. CDR1 MNHEY and CDR2 SVGAGI come from the germline V gene. The CDR3 is 14 amino acids. CDR3 loop: CASSKRGAPNEQYF. For the CDR3, the DNA is TGTGCCAGCAGTAAAAGGGGGGCCCCAAACGAGCAGTACTTC.

The V and J genes are TRBV7-9 and TRBJ1-1; D might be TRBD1 (5 bases). Trimming shortened V by 5 bases and J by 8 bases, and 6 bases separated the two germline ends. The length of the CDR3 is 10 residues. CDR1 is SEHNR, CDR2 FQNEAQ, per germline (reference sequence). The CDR3 DNA sequence: TGTGCCAGCAGCCGGACAGAAGCTTTCTTT. Translation: CASSRTEAFF. The variable domain in full, completed from reference TRBV7-9 and TRBJ1-1, reads DTGVSQNPRHKITKRGQNVTFRCDPISEHNRLYWYRQTLGQGPEFLTYFQNEAQLEKSRLLSDRFSAERPKGSFSTLEIQRTEQGDSAMYLCASSRTEAFFGQGTRLTVV.

The chain links TRBV19 to TRBJ1-5, with D possibly matching TRBD1 (5 bases). The V gene's germline CDR1 is LNHDA and CDR2 SQIVND (reference sequence). Deletions cut 5 bases from V and 6 bases from J, with 14 bases between. The CDR3 loop spans 14 amino acids. The CDR3 sequence is CASSPLVGGQPQHF. The CDR3 DNA reads as TGTGCCAGTAGTCCTCTCGTCGGGGGTCAGCCCCAGCATTTT. Variable domain in full (rest from reference TRBV19 and TRBJ1-5): DGGITQSPKYLFRKEGQNVTLSCEQNLNHDAMYWYRQDPGQGLRLIYYSQIVNDFQKGDIAEGYSVSREKKESFPLTVTSAQKNPTAFYLCASSPLVGGQPQHFGDGTRLSIL.

In its sample, this clone was seen a few times. V and J are TRBV6-6 and TRBJ1-6; no clear D. The CDR3 length is 12 residues. V gave up 5 bases and J gave up 7 bases, with 6 bases separating them. Germline V gives CDR1 MNHNY, CDR2 SVGAGI (reference sequence). The chain's CDR3 is CASSPPNSPLHF. CDR3 sequence (DNA): TGTGCCAGCAGTCCGCCGAATTCACCCCTCCACTTT.

The chain recombines TRBV6-5 with TRBJ2-1; possible D gene TRBD2, 6 bases. Per the germline V gene, CDR1 is MNHEY and CDR2 is SVGAGI. V lost 0 bases and J 2 bases, leaving 8 bases between the germline ends. The CDR3 loop spans 15 amino acids. DNA for the CDR3: TGTGCCAGCAGTTACTCGGCGGGAACCTACAATGAGCAGTTCTTC. Protein product: CASSYSAGTYNEQFF.

This chain connects TRBV7-9 to TRBJ2-2; possible D gene TRBD1, 6 bases. CDR3 length: 13 residues. The V gene lost 3 bases and the J gene lost 4 bases, with 6 bases spanning the gap. Germline V gives CDR1 SEHNR, CDR2 FQNEAQ (reference sequence). The CDR3 DNA is TGTGCCAGCAGCTTGGACAGCACCGGGGAGCTGTTTTTT. Amino acid sequence: CASSLDSTGELFF.

CDR3 in DNA: TGTGCCAGCAGTTTGAGGGTTGGTGAAAAACTGTTTTTT. Translation gives CASSLRVGEKLFF. The chain links TRBV27 to TRBJ1-4; D unresolved. The CDR3 is 13 residues long. Germline V lookup: CDR1 MNHEY, CDR2 SMNVEV (reference sequence). V gave up 3 bases and J gave up 7 bases, with 9 bases separating them.

V is TRBV19 and J is TRBJ1-1; 7 nucleotides agree with TRBD1. With V trimmed by 4 bases and J by 1 base, 3 bases remained unmatched. The CDR3 is made up of 14 amino acids. Per the germline V gene, CDR1 is LNHDA and CDR2 is SQIVND (reference sequence). The CDR3 coding sequence is TGTGCCAGTAGTAACGACAGGGCGAACACTGAAGCTTTCTTT. This translates into CASSNDRANTEAFF.

J is TRBJ2-5 and V is TRBV19; 7 bases are shared with TRBD1. J was trimmed by 0 bases and V by 1 base; bases with no gene match: 2. There are 15 residues in the CDR3. Germline assignment: CDR1 LNHDA and CDR2 SQIVND (reference sequence). The CDR3 DNA reads as TGTGCCAGTAGTATAGCCGGGACAGACCAAGAGACCCAGTACTTC. Its protein product is CASSIAGTDQETQYF.

This clone was seen only once. CDR3: CASSLRQGGTGELFF. For the CDR3, the DNA is TGCGCCAGCAGCCTCCGACAGGGGGGGACCGGGGAGCTGTTTTTT. The chain carries TRBV5-1 and TRBJ2-2; the match to TRBD1 covers 9 bases. The germline gives CDR1 SGHRS, CDR2 YFSETQ. V was pared by 4 bases and J by 5 bases, with 6 bases of the junction left unmatched. There are 15 residues in the CDR3.

A few counts support this clone. The chain employs TRBV4-1 and TRBJ2-5; 9 nucleotides align to TRBD2. Germline-derived CDR1 and CDR2 are MGHRA and YSYEKL. The CDR3 covers 14 residues. With 4 bases clipped from V and 3 bases from J, the junction kept 3 bases outside the gene matches. In nucleotides, the CDR3 is TGCGCCAGCAGCCCGACTAGCGGTGAAGAGACCCAGTACTTC. The encoded protein is CASSPTSGEETQYF.

The V gene is TRBV7-2, the J gene TRBJ2-6; D uncertain. V lost 4 bases and J lost 0, with 7 bases in between. CDR1 SGHTA and CDR2 FQGNSA come from the germline V gene. CDR3 size: 15 residues. CDR3 loop: CASSSLGSGANVLTF. DNA for the CDR3: TGTGCCAGCAGCTCCTTAGGCTCTGGGGCCAACGTCCTGACTTTC.

The chain is built from TRBV7-6 and TRBJ1-4; TRBD1 might be the D (5 bases). Germline CDR1 and CDR2: SGHVS and FNYEAQ. Trimming pared 8 bases from V and 8 bases from J, leaving 6 bases between. This CDR3 region has 10 residues. The CDR3 protein is CASGTEKLFF. The CDR3 DNA sequence: TGTGCCAGCGGGACGGAAAAACTGTTTTTT.

The chain couples TRBV19 to TRBJ1-5; TRBD1 might be the D (5 bases). In germline, CDR1 is LNHDA, CDR2 SQIVND (reference sequence). This CDR3 has 17 residues. Between the trimmed V and J ends, which lost 5 bases and 4 bases, there was a span of 21 bases. The CDR3 DNA reads as TGTGCCAGTAGTCTTCTCTCAGGGCGGGGGATGAATCAGCCCCAGCATTTT. Amino acids: CASSLLSGRGMNQPQHF.

This clone was counted a few times. The genes are TRBV6-1 and TRBJ1-2, with TRBD1 matching 8 bases. This CDR3 has 16 residues. Germline V gives CDR1 MNHNS, CDR2 SASEGT. V trimming: 4 bases; J trimming: 4 bases; junction bases outside the gene matches: 11. The CDR3 DNA follows: TGTGCCAGCAGTGGGACAGGGATAAGGGGGGGCTATGGCTACACCTTC. It specifies CASSGTGIRGGYGYTF.

The chain combines TRBV4-3 with TRBJ2-5, with 9 bases lining up with TRBD1. The germline V gene has CDR1 LGHNA and CDR2 YSLEER. Losses at the gene ends were 2 bases for V and 4 bases for J; bases not matched to a gene: 5. The length of the CDR3 is 15 residues. The CDR3 reads CASSQKTGGLETQYF. In DNA form, the CDR3 reads TGCGCCAGCAGCCAAAAGACAGGGGGTTTAGAGACCCAGTACTTC.